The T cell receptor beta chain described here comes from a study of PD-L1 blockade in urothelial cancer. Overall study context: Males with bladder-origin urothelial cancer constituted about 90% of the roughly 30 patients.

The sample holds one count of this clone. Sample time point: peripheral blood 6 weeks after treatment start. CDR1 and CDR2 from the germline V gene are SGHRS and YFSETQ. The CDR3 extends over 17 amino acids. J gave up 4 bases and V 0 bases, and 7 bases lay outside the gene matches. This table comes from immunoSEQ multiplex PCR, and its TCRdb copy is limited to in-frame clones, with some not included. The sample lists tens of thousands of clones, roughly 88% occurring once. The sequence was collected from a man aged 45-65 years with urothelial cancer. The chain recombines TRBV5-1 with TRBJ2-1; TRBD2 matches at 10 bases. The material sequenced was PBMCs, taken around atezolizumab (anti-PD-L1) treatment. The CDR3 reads CASSLAERGGHYNEQFF. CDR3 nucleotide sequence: TGCGCCAGCAGCTTGGCCGAGCGGGGGGGCCATTACAATGAGCAGTTCTTC.